The 4 T cell receptor beta chains below come from one sample, sequenced in a study of T-cell reconstitution after alpha-beta-depleted transplantation in children. Preparation of the TCRbeta library used unique molecular identifiers. TCRdb re-called the PCR reads with MiXCR, one entry per CDR3 protein. The sample includes about 610,000 distinct CDR3 sequences, over 9.5% of them seen just once. The material was PBMCs from the stem cell graft donor, obtained from the stem cell graft. These receptors all come from a human donor who donated a stem cell graft to a child with acute myeloid leukemia.

The sample holds many counts of this clonotype. This sequence joins TRBV20-1 and TRBJ1-4; tentatively, D is TRBD1 (6 bases). The ends were cut back, 2 bases at V and 7 bases at J, with 20 bases in the middle. CDR3 size: 16 residues. CDR1 and CDR2 (germline): DFQATT, SNEGSKA (reference sequence). Here the CDR3 reads CSARLTDGQWFEKLFF. Here the CDR3 DNA reads TGCAGTGCTAGATTAACCGACGGACAGTGGTTTGAAAAACTGTTTTTT.

V and J are TRBV7-9 and TRBJ1-1; D is perhaps TRBD1 (5 bases). The CDR3 contains 13 residues. Trimming cost V 2 bases and J 11 bases, with 15 bases left between them. Germline CDR1 SEHNR, CDR2 FQNEAQ (reference sequence). The CDR3 sequence: CASSLQGLEKAFF. The CDR3 nucleotides are TGTGCCAGCAGCTTACAGGGACTGGAAAAGGCTTTCTTT.

The chain joins TRBV30 to TRBJ1-4; TRBD1 aligns across 7 bases. This CDR3 spans 14 amino acids. CDR1 and CDR2 from the germline V gene are GTSNPN and SVGIG (reference sequence). V shed 3 bases, J shed 4 bases, and the junction held 5 bases outside the gene matches. The CDR3 loop reads CAWSPGTVNEKLFF. DNA for the CDR3: TGTGCCTGGAGCCCCGGGACAGTTAATGAAAAACTGTTTTTT.

The V gene is TRBV7-8, the J gene TRBJ2-7; 8 bases fit TRBD2. The germline V gene has CDR1 SGHVS and CDR2 FQNEAQ. The CDR3 runs 15 residues. Trimming took 6 bases from V and 5 from J; bases not matched to a gene: 12. In nucleotides, the CDR3 is TGTGCCAGCAGAATGAGTAGCGGGAAACAAAACGAGCAGTACTTC. It yields the protein CASRMSSGKQNEQYF.